Sequencing of this TCR beta chain was carried out in a study of T cell repertoires in ileal Crohn's disease. Regarding this clone: Its specificity is unknown.

The table came from immunoSEQ multiplex PCR; TCRdb's copy has only in-frame clones and leaves some out. The profile covers roughly 6,800 clones, with approximately 80% appearing a single time and approximately 3% taken by the ten largest. Adults with ileal or ileocolonic Crohn's disease and an indication for resection were eligible. General study findings and limits: Active smokers at surgery had more clonal expansions than non-smokers.

What was sequenced was ileal tissue. The source is an adult with Crohn's disease.

CDR3 amino acids: CASLPQGQGLDEQYF. CDR3 nucleotide sequence: TGCGCCAGCCTCCCTCAAGGACAGGGGTTGGACGAGCAGTACTTC. The chain employs TRBV10-2 and TRBJ2-7; 9 positions agree with TRBD1. Losses at the gene ends were 8 bases for V and 5 bases for J; bases not matched to a gene: 13. CDR3 size: 15 residues. Germline CDR1 reads WSHSY; CDR2 reads SAAADI.